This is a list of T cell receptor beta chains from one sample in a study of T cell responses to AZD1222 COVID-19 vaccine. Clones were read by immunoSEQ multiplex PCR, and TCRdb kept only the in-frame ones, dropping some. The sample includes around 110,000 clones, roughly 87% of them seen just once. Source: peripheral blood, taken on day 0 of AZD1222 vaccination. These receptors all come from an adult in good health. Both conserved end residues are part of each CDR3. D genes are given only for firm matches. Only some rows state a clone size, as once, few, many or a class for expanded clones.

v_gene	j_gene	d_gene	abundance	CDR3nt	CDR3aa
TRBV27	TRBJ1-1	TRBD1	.	TGTGCCAGCAGTCCGGGACAGGGACACACTGAAGCTTTCTTT	CASSPGQGHTEAFF
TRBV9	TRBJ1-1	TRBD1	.	TGTGCCAGCAGCGAGGGGGGACAGGGGAGGACTGAAGCTTTCTTT	CASSEGGQGRTEAFF
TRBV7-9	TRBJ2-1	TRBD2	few	TGTGCCAGCAGCTTAGCCCGTTCCTCTAGCGGGGGACAACAGTTCTTC	CASSLARSSSGGQQFF
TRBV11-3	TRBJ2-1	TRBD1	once	TGTGCCAGCAGCTTTGACAGGGGCTCCTACAATGAGCAGTTCTTC	CASSFDRGSYNEQFF
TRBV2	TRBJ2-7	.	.	TGTGCCAGCATAGGCTGGGCCTACGAGCAGTACTTC	CASIGWAYEQYF
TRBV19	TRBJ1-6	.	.	TGTGCCAGTAGTATGAAGGGCCGGGGTGGCAATTCACCCCTCCACTTT	CASSMKGRGGNSPLHF
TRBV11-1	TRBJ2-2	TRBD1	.	TGTGCCAGCAGCTTAGTTTGGACAGGGGTCACCGGGGAGCTGTTTTTT	CASSLVWTGVTGELFF
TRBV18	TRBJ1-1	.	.	TGTGCCAGCTCACCTCAGCCGGGGCGAGAAGCTTTCTTT	CASSPQPGREAFF
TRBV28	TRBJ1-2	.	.	TGTGCCAGCAGTCTGACAGGCTATGGCTACACCTTC	CASSLTGYGYTF
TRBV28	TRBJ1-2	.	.	TGTGCCAGCAGTCCCCCAGGCGACCCGGGCTACACCTTC	CASSPPGDPGYTF
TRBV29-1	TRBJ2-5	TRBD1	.	TGCAGCGCCTTCCGGACAGGGCACCAAGAGACCCAGTACTTC	CSAFRTGHQETQYF
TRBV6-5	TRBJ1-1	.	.	TGTGCCAGCAGTTACCGGGGGAACACTGAAGCTTTCTTT	CASSYRGNTEAFF
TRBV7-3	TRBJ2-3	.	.	TGTGCCAGCAGCTTAACAACGGGGAGCAGTACAGATACGCAGTATTTT	CASSLTTGSSTDTQYF
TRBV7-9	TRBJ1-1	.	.	TGTGCCAGCAGCTTAGGGTATGGAATCACTGAAGCTTTCTTT	CASSLGYGITEAFF
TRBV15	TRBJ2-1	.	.	TGTGCCACCAGCCGCAGCTCGGACAGCATTAATGAGCAGTTCTTC	CATSRSSDSINEQFF
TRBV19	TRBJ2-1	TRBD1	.	TGTGCCAGTAGTCTCGACAGGGGCCACTCTGAGCAGTTCTTC	CASSLDRGHSEQFF
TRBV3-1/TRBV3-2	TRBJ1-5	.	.	TGTGCCAGCAGCCAAGATCCCGGGTCCAATCAGCCCCAGCATTTT	CASSQDPGSNQPQHF
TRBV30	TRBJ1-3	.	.	TGTGCCTGGAGTGTACGGGGAGGAAACACCATATATTTT	CAWSVRGGNTIYF
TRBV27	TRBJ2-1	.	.	TGTGCCAGCAGTTTAGGGACTTACTCCTACAATGAGCAGTTCTTC	CASSLGTYSYNEQFF
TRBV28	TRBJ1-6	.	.	TGTGCCAGCAGTTTATTAGTTCCCGGCTCGGCCCGGTCACCCCTCCACTTT	CASSLLVPGSARSPLHF
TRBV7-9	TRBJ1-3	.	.	TGTGCCAGCAGCTTATCCCTTTCTGGAAACACCATATATTTT	CASSLSLSGNTIYF
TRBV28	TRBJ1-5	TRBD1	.	TGTGCCAGCAGTTCGGGACAGGGGGTGAGCAATCAGCCCCAGCATTTT	CASSSGQGVSNQPQHF
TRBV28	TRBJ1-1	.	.	TGTGCCAGCAGTTCATCCCCGGGGAACACTGAAGCTTTCTTT	CASSSSPGNTEAFF
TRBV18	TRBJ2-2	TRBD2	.	TGTGCCAGCTCAGTACTGGTGACTAGCGATGGAACCGGGGAGCTGTTTTTT	CASSVLVTSDGTGELFF
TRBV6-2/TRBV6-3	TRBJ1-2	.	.	TGTGCCAGCAGTTACGAGGGGGACGGCTATGGCTACACCTTC	CASSYEGDGYGYTF
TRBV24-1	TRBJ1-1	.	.	TGTGCCGCCAGTGATGCGGGATGGATGGGAGAAGCTTTCTTT	CAASDAGWMGEAFF
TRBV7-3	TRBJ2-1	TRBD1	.	TGTGCCAGCAGCTTAAATCCCGGACAGGGCGGCGATGAGCAGTTCTTC	CASSLNPGQGGDEQFF
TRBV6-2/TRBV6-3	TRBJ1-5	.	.	TGTGCCAGCAGTACACAGAATAGCAATCAGCCCCAGCATTTT	CASSTQNSNQPQHF
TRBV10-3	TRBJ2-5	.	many	TGTGCCATCAGTGACGTGGGCCACCAAGAGACCCAGTACTTC	CAISDVGHQETQYF
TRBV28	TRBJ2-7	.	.	TGTGCCAGCAGTTGGGACATCGGGGGCGGCGAGCAGTACTTC	CASSWDIGGGEQYF
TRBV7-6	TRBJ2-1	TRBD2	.	TGTGCCAGCAGCTCTTCTGGGGACTACTACAATGAGCAGTTCTTC	CASSSSGDYYNEQFF
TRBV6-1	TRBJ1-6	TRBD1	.	TGTGCCAGCAGTGCCTCTACCGGGACAGGGACTTCACCCCTCCACTTT	CASSASTGTGTSPLHF
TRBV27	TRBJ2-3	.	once	TGTGCCAGCAGTTCGGACTATGCTAGCACAGATACGCAGTATTTT	CASSSDYASTDTQYF
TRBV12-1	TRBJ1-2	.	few	TGTGCCAGCAGCGACCCTCTGGGGGACAACACAAACTATGGCTACACCTTC	CASSDPLGDNTNYGYTF
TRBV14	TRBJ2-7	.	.	TGTGCCAGCAGCCAAAACCACGGCCAGGAGCAGTACTTC	CASSQNHGQEQYF
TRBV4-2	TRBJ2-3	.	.	TGTGCCAGCAGCCAAGATCGATTTGAGAGGGATACGCAGTATTTT	CASSQDRFERDTQYF
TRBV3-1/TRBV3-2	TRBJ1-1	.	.	TGTGCCAGCAGCCTTCATGGAGGGGTAGCTTTCTTT	CASSLHGGVAFF
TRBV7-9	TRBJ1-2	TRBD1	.	TGTGCCAGCAGCCTGGGCCGGGACAGGGGGCGTTACACCTTC	CASSLGRDRGRYTF
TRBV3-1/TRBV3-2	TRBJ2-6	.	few	TGTGCCAGCAGCCATGGCGTCTCTGGGGCCAACGTCCTGACTTTC	CASSHGVSGANVLTF
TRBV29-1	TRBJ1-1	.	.	TGCAGCGCAGGACGGTCGAACACTGAAGCTTTCTTT	CSAGRSNTEAFF
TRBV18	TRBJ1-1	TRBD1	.	TGTGCCAGCCACGGCGGGACAGGGGGTGTAGCTTTCTTT	CASHGGTGGVAFF
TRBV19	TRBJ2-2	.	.	TGTGCCAGTCGCCTGGGGGGGGCCATGGACACCGGGGAGCTGTTTTTT	CASRLGGAMDTGELFF
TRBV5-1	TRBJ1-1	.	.	TGCGCCAGCAGCTTGGGGGCAGGGAGGTTTGCGGAAGCTTTCTTT	CASSLGAGRFAEAFF
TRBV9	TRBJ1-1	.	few	TGTGCCAGCAGCGTGTCATGGGTTGGCACTGAAGCTTTCTTT	CASSVSWVGTEAFF
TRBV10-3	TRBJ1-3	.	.	TGTGCCATCAGTGACGTTTCTGGGGGGACGGTAGACACCATATATTTT	CAISDVSGGTVDTIYF
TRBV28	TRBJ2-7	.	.	TGTGCCAGCAGTTTTCCCGATACCTACGAGCAGTACTTC	CASSFPDTYEQYF
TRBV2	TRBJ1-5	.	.	TGTGCCAGCAGCAGCCAGGGGCTTGGCAATCAGCCCCAGCATTTT	CASSSQGLGNQPQHF
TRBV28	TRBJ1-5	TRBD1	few	TGTGCCAGCAGTTGGGACAGTATAGGGTATCAGCCCCAGCATTTT	CASSWDSIGYQPQHF
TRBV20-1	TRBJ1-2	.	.	TGCAGTGCTAGGGTCGTTAGCTACACCTTC	CSARVVSYTF
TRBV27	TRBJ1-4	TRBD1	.	TGTGCCAGCAGTTTAAGGGGGCAACATGAAAAACTGTTTTTT	CASSLRGQHEKLFF
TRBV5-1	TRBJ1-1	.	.	TGCGCCAGCAGCTTGTATGCCGGGGGGCGCCTTGGGAACACTGAAGCTTTCTTT	CASSLYAGGRLGNTEAFF